This T cell receptor (beta chain) stems from a study of patients and donors after allogeneic stem cell transplantation. Trimming took 1 base from V and 5 from J, leaving 6 bases between them. The CDR3 sequence is 13 residues long. Germline V lookup: CDR1 LGHDT, CDR2 YNNKEL (reference sequence). This clonotype was detected only a few times. MiXCR, applied by TCRdb to the RT-PCR reads, yields one record per CDR3 protein. Here the sample spans about a million distinct CDR3 sequences, over 15% being singletons. This clonotype was obtained from a human donor who was either an allogeneic HSCT recipient or a stem cell or donor lymphocyte infusion donor (not recorded which). It is not recorded whose cells these are; they may come from a transplant donor. This chain connects TRBV3-1 to TRBJ1-5; D is uncertain. The sequenced sample consisted of blood, either unsorted or a sorted T cell fraction (not recorded which). The CDR3 bases are TGTGCCAGCAGCCAAGGGTTTGATCAGCCCCAGCATTTT. The encoded protein is CASSQGFDQPQHF.